This section outlines one T cell receptor (beta chain) sequence together with its context. This sample was included in a study of blood T cell repertoires in COVID-19. The wider study: The United States, Italy and Spain were the sources of the acute and convalescent COVID-19 samples. From T cells, B-cell-depleted T cells, or PBMCs came the material, which was cDNA or gDNA.

As processed by the authors: Researchers report that nucleated cell counts were estimated from reference gene primer amplification. Data came from immunoSEQ multiplex PCR; TCRdb stores just in-frame clones and leaves some out. The V and J calls and the clone size are those of that table, but D and trimming were determined from the DNA. Of some 530,000 clones listed, 80% to 90% are singletons. Germline-derived CDR1 and CDR2 are SNHLY and FYNNEI. Trimming cost V 4 bases and J 1 base; bases outside gene matches: 4. This CDR3 contains 16 residues. The chain recombines TRBV2 with TRBJ2-2; TRBD2 matches 9 bases. The sequenced material came from peripheral blood. The receptor was derived from a human donor in a cohort sampled during active COVID-19. The CDR3 DNA follows: TGTGCCAGCAGTGCTAGCGGGATTTTGAACACCGGGGAGCTGTTTTTT. Translation: CASSASGILNTGELFF. The complete variable domain, with remaining parts taken from reference TRBV2 and TRBJ2-2, reads EPEVTQTPSHQVTQMGQEVILRCVPISNHLYFYWYRQILGQKVEFLVSFYNNEISEKSEIFDDQFSVERPDGSNFTLKIRSTKLEDSAMYFCASSASGILNTGELFFGEGSRLTVL.